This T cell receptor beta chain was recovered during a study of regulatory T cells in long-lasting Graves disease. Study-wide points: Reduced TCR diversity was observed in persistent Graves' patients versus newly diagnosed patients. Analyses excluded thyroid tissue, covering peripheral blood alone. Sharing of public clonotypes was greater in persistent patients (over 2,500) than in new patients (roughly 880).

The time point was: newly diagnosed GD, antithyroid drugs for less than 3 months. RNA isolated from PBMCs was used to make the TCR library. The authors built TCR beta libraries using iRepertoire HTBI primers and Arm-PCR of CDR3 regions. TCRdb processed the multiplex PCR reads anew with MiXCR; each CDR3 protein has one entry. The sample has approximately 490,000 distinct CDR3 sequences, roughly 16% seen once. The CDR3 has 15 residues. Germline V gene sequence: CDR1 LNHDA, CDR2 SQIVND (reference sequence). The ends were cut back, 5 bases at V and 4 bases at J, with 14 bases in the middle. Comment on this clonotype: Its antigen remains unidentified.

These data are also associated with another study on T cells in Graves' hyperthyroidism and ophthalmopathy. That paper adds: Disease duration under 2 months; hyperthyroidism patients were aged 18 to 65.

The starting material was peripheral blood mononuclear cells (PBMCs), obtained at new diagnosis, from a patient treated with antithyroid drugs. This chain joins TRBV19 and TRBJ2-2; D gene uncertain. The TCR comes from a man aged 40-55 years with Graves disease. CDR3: CASSPRARSTGELFF. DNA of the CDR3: TGTGCCAGTAGTCCCCGCGCCCGATCCACCGGGGAGCTGTTTTTT.